The 19 T cell receptor beta chains listed next were all sequenced from one sample in a study of OX40 agonist ivuxolimab in advanced cancers. Library construction relied on the immunoSEQ multiplex PCR assay. Here the immuneACCESS table is served through TCRdb, limited to in-frame sequences with V and J called. Missing clones are a known gap in these copies; in checked studies unresolved V genes cover under half, and the rest lacks a known reason. The table for this sample lists about 68,000 clones; about 83% of them were counted only once. Roughly 0.69% of the sample is in the top ten clones. The sequenced sample was CD4+ or CD8+ T cells sorted from blood, obtained in a trial of the OX40 agonist ivuxolimab. Every receptor here comes from an adult with an advanced solid tumor such as melanoma, head and neck, liver or kidney cancer.

This chain joins TRBV6-5 and TRBJ1-1, with no clear D. Looked up from germline, CDR1 is MNHEY and CDR2 is SVGAGI. V dropped 6 bases and J dropped 3 bases, with 5 bases sitting between them. The length of the CDR3 is 11 residues. CDR3 region: CASSSYTEAFF. The CDR3 bases are TGTGCCAGCAGCTCTTACACTGAAGCTTTCTTT.

The chain joins TRBV10-3 to TRBJ2-2, with 9 bases that match TRBD1. Germline values: CDR1 ENHRY, CDR2 SYGVKD. This CDR3 region has 14 residues. The J segment lost 3 bases and the V segment lost 6 bases, leaving 2 bases of the junction unmatched. In nucleotides, the CDR3 is TGTGCCATCAGGGGGGACAGGGACACCGGGGAGCTGTTTTTT. It specifies CAIRGDRDTGELFF.

CDR3 protein: CASSLAGQGSPQSETQYF. The CDR3 DNA reads as TGTGCCAGCAGCTTAGCGGGACAGGGAAGCCCACAGTCAGAGACCCAGTACTTC. The genes are TRBV7-2 and TRBJ2-5, with TRBD1 matching over 9 bases. This CDR3 is 18 amino acids long. The germline V gene has CDR1 SGHTA and CDR2 FQGNSA. The V segment lost 0 bases and the J segment 4 bases; nucleotides outside the gene matches: 12.

This clone is a singleton in its sample. V usage is TRBV18 and J usage is TRBJ1-1; D is ambiguous. The V and J ends lost 3 bases and 0 bases respectively, with 14 bases between them. Germline V lookup: CDR1 KGHSH, CDR2 LQKENI. CDR3 length: 16 residues. As DNA, the CDR3 is TGTGCCAGCTCACCGGGGATGGCCTCGGTGAACACTGAAGCTTTCTTT. This gives the protein CASSPGMASVNTEAFF.

The V gene is TRBV7-2, the J gene TRBJ2-1, with D perhaps matching TRBD1 (5 bases). Germline V gene data show CDR1 as SGHTA and CDR2 as FQGNSA. This CDR3 region has 15 residues. The V end was cut by 5 bases, the J end by 4 bases, with 15 bases between. DNA for the CDR3: TGTGCCAGCAGCGACCAGCAGGGTTCGTACAATGAGCAGTTCTTC. Its translation is CASSDQQGSYNEQFF.

The chain carries TRBV4-1 and TRBJ2-3; 7 bases match TRBD2. This CDR3 is 14 amino acids long. The germline CDR1 and CDR2 sequences are MGHRA and YSYEKL. The ends lost 3 bases at V and 0 bases at J; junction bases unmatched: 0. The CDR3 coding sequence is TGCGCCAGCAGCCAGCGGGGGAGCACAGATACGCAGTATTTT. This encodes CASSQRGSTDTQYF.

The gene calls are TRBV10-3 and TRBJ2-3, with 15 bases identical to TRBD2. In germline, CDR1 is ENHRY, CDR2 SYGVKD. This CDR3 spans 16 amino acids. Trimming removed 6 bases from V and 3 bases from J; junction bases left unmatched: 4. The CDR3 DNA follows: TGTGCCATCAGGGGACTAGCGGGGGGACTGACAGATACGCAGTATTTT. Its translation: CAIRGLAGGLTDTQYF.

CDR3 sequence reads: CASSSGQGKGETQYF. The CDR3 DNA follows: TGTGCCAGCAGCTCAGGGCAGGGGAAGGGGGAGACCCAGTACTTC. The rearrangement joins TRBV11-2 to TRBJ2-5; possibly TRBD1 for D (6 bases). There are 15 residues in the CDR3. Germline CDR1 is SGHAT and CDR2 is FQNNGV. Deletions cut 4 bases from V and 5 bases from J, with 17 bases between.

V is TRBV10-1 and J is TRBJ2-6; the match to TRBD1 covers 10 bases. Germline values: CDR1 WNHNN, CDR2 SYGVQD (reference sequence). V was clipped by 6 bases and J by 2 bases; unmatched bases: 7. The CDR3 runs to 17 residues. CDR3 in amino acids: CASSSTGTGAGANVLTF. Here the CDR3 DNA reads TGCGCCAGCAGCTCAACCGGGACAGGGGCTGGGGCCAACGTCCTGACTTTC.

V gene TRBV11-2 combines with J gene TRBJ2-5; no reliable D call. Near its end, the DNA agrees better with TRBJ2-7, so the J call may be wrong. The germline V gene encodes CDR1 SGHAT and CDR2 FQNNGV. CDR3 length: 11 residues. CDR3: CATQRDYEQYF. The CDR3 bases are TGTGCCACCCAACGAGACTACGAGCAGTACTTC.

The rearrangement links TRBV5-6 to TRBJ1-1; 7 positions match TRBD1. This CDR3 contains 17 residues. V lost 3 bases and J lost 1; bases outside the gene matches: 12. The germline gives CDR1 SGHDT, CDR2 YYEEEE. The CDR3 sequence: CASSWGQQSLANTEAFF. CDR3 DNA sequence: TGTGCCAGCAGCTGGGGACAGCAAAGTCTGGCGAACACTGAAGCTTTCTTT. Looking up the rest from reference TRBV5-6 and TRBJ1-1 gives the full variable domain: DAGVTQSPTHLIKTRGQQVTLRCSPKSGHDTVSWYQQALGQGPQFIFQYYEEEERQRGNFPDRFSGHQFPNYSSELNVNALLLGDSALYLCASSWGQQSLANTEAFFGQGTRLTVV.

The CDR3 DNA reads TGTGCCAGTACCCCAGGCGGGGGGAGCACAGATACGCAGTATTTT. Protein: CASTPGGGSTDTQYF. The chain links TRBV19 to TRBJ2-3; 8 positions agree with TRBD2. Per the germline V gene, CDR1 is LNHDA and CDR2 is SQIVND (reference sequence). The CDR3 spans 15 residues. The ends lost 7 bases at V and 0 bases at J; junction bases unmatched: 6. Filled out from reference TRBV19 and TRBJ2-3, the complete variable domain reads DGGITQSPKYLFRKEGQNVTLSCEQNLNHDAMYWYRQDPGQGLRLIYYSQIVNDFQKGDIAEGYSVSREKKESFPLTVTSAQKNPTAFYLCASTPGGGSTDTQYFGPGTRLTVL.

The V gene is TRBV2, the J gene TRBJ1-5; TRBD1 aligns across 9 bases. V was clipped by 5 bases and J by 7 bases; unmatched bases: 3. The CDR3 has 13 amino acids. Germline CDR1 is SNHLY and CDR2 is FYNNEI. The CDR3 here is CASSPGQGQPQHF. For the CDR3, the DNA is TGTGCCAGCAGTCCGGGACAGGGCCAGCCCCAGCATTTT.

The chain links TRBV2 to TRBJ1-1; D possibly corresponds to TRBD1 (5 bases). Germline CDR1 reads SNHLY; CDR2 reads FYNNEI. This CDR3 is built from 15 residues. The V end was cut by 4 bases, the J end by 0 bases, with 12 bases between. This CDR3 is CASSASGTVNTEAFF. The CDR3 DNA reads as TGTGCCAGCAGTGCCTCCGGGACGGTGAACACTGAAGCTTTCTTT. Full variable domain (missing parts from reference TRBV2 and TRBJ1-1): EPEVTQTPSHQVTQMGQEVILRCVPISNHLYFYWYRQILGQKVEFLVSFYNNEISEKSEIFDDQFSVERPDGSNFTLKIRSTKLEDSAMYFCASSASGTVNTEAFFGQGTRLTVV.

The rearrangement uses TRBV19 and TRBJ2-7; 8 bases line up with TRBD2. V dropped 4 bases and J dropped 0; count of bases not matched to a gene: 5. The CDR3 runs to 15 residues. Germline V gene sequence: CDR1 LNHDA, CDR2 SQIVND (reference sequence). CDR3 nucleotide sequence: TGTGCCAGTAGTACCACTAGCGGCCTCTCCTACGAGCAGTACTTC. Amino acids: CASSTTSGLSYEQYF.

The CDR3 nucleotides are TGTGCCAGCAAAGGAGGCAGGGGGACTGAAGCTTTCTTT. Residues: CASKGGRGTEAFF. The chain combines TRBV2 with TRBJ1-1; 7 bases fit TRBD1. The CDR3 sequence is 13 residues long. CDR1 and CDR2 (germline): SNHLY, FYNNEI. V gave up 7 bases and J gave up 5 bases; unmatched junction bases: 7.

The gene calls are TRBV10-3 and TRBJ2-2; no clear D. The CDR3 is 15 residues long. V shed 0 bases and J shed 2 bases, with 7 bases lying between them. Germline loops: CDR1 ENHRY, CDR2 SYGVKD. This CDR3 is CAISESSANTGELFF. As DNA, the CDR3 is TGTGCCATCAGTGAGTCGAGTGCAAACACCGGGGAGCTGTTTTTT.

This chain joins TRBV5-1 and TRBJ1-1, with D hard to call. Germline V gene data show CDR1 as SGHRS and CDR2 as YFSETQ. The V end lost 4 bases, the J end lost 2 bases, and 18 bases lay between the germline ends. The CDR3 covers 16 residues. DNA of the CDR3: TGCGCCAGCAGCCCCACCCCCCGGGCAGTAAACACTGAAGCTTTCTTT. Translation gives CASSPTPRAVNTEAFF.

The chain recombines TRBV18 with TRBJ1-5; a possible D gene is TRBD1 (5 bases). The CDR3 loop spans 17 amino acids. Germline V gene data show CDR1 as KGHSH and CDR2 as LQKENI. The V gene lost 0 bases and the J gene lost 0 bases, with 12 bases spanning the gap. CDR3 DNA: TGTGCCAGCTCACCACCTTCAGGGTCTTATAGCAATCAGCCCCAGCATTTT. Protein product: CASSPPSGSYSNQPQHF.